These 22 T cell receptor beta chains were all obtained from the same sample, sequenced in a study of blood T cell repertoires in COVID-19. Method: immunoSEQ multiplex PCR; TCRdb's copy keeps in-frame clones and lacks some. This sample carries approximately 350,000 clones, approximately 86% of them seen once, and the ten largest clones take about 7%. Sequenced input: peripheral blood. All receptors derive from a woman in her fifties or sixties with COVID-19, enrolled during active disease.

The rearrangement joins TRBV5-5 to TRBJ2-4, with 7 bases aligning to TRBD1. This CDR3 contains 15 residues. V dropped 0 bases and J dropped 3; count of bases not matched to a gene: 3. The germline CDR1 and CDR2 sequences are SGHKS and YYEKEE (reference sequence). CDR3 coding DNA: TGTGCCAGCAGCTTGGAAACAGGGGTCAAAAACATTCAGTACTTC. This codes for CASSLETGVKNIQYF. The whole variable domain, filled in from reference TRBV5-5 and TRBJ2-4, reads DAGVTQSPTHLIKTRGQQVTLRCSPISGHKSVSWYQQVLGQGPQFIFQYYEKEERGRGNFPDRFSARQFPNYSSELNVNALLLGDSALYLCASSLETGVKNIQYFGAGTRLSVL.

CDR3 residues: CSASRGTEGDQPQHF. The CDR3 bases are TGCAGTGCTAGTCGTGGGACAGAAGGGGATCAGCCCCAGCATTTT. The V and J genes are TRBV20-1 and TRBJ1-5; 7 nucleotides agree with TRBD1. The CDR3 runs 15 residues. CDR1 and CDR2 (germline): DFQATT, SNEGSKA (reference sequence). Unmatched junction bases numbered 10, after V lost 3 bases and J lost 5 bases.

The chain has TRBV12-3 or TRBV12-4 and TRBJ1-2; no reliable D call. There are 12 residues in the CDR3. Deletions cut 5 bases from V and 5 bases from J, with 9 bases between. The CDR3 sequence is CASSPHGYGYTF. Written as DNA, the CDR3 is TGTGCCAGCAGTCCCCACGGGTATGGCTACACCTTC.

The chain recombines TRBV7-9 with TRBJ2-5, with D uncertain. From germline, CDR1 is SEHNR and CDR2 FQNEAQ (reference sequence). This CDR3 spans 13 amino acids. The V and J ends lost 4 bases and 0 bases respectively, with 6 bases between them. The CDR3 is CASSSDNQETQYF. The CDR3 DNA follows: TGTGCCAGCAGCTCCGACAACCAAGAGACCCAGTACTTC.

The gene calls are TRBV18 and TRBJ2-4; 7 bases line up with TRBD1. V trimming: 5 bases; J trimming: 0 bases; junction bases outside the gene matches: 10. From germline, CDR1 is KGHSH and CDR2 LQKENI. This CDR3 region has 17 residues. DNA of the CDR3: TGTGCCAGCTCATCCATGGACAGGATTCTAGCCAAAAACATTCAGTACTTC. Translation gives CASSSMDRILAKNIQYF.

The V call is TRBV7-9, the J call TRBJ2-1; 9 nucleotides align to TRBD2. With V trimmed by 3 bases and J by 4 bases, 7 bases remained unmatched. The CDR3 covers 16 residues. CDR1 and CDR2 from the germline V gene are SEHNR and FQNEAQ (reference sequence). CDR3 sequence: CASSFSAGGPYNEQFF. CDR3 in DNA: TGTGCCAGCAGCTTCTCAGCGGGGGGCCCTTACAATGAGCAGTTCTTC. The full variable domain, completed using reference TRBV7-9 and TRBJ2-1, is DTGVSQNPRHKITKRGQNVTFRCDPISEHNRLYWYRQTLGQGPEFLTYFQNEAQLEKSRLLSDRFSAERPKGSFSTLEIQRTEQGDSAMYLCASSFSAGGPYNEQFFGPGTRLTVL.

V is TRBV9 and J is TRBJ2-5; 12 positions agree with TRBD2. Germline CDR1 and CDR2: SGDLS and YYNGEE. V shed 4 bases, J shed 2 bases, and the junction held 0 bases outside the gene matches. The CDR3 extends over 14 amino acids. The chain's CDR3 is CASSTSGGQETQYF. In DNA form, the CDR3 reads TGTGCCAGCAGCACTAGCGGGGGGCAAGAGACCCAGTACTTC. Filled out from reference TRBV9 and TRBJ2-5, the complete variable domain reads DSGVTQTPKHLITATGQRVTLRCSPRSGDLSVYWYQQSLDQGLQFLIQYYNGEERAKGNILERFSAQQFPDLHSELNLSSLELGDSALYFCASSTSGGQETQYFGPGTRLLVL.

V and J are TRBV7-2 and TRBJ1-2; weak D call: TRBD1 (6 bases). The V end lost 4 bases, the J end lost 2 bases, and 11 bases lay between the germline ends. The CDR3 runs to 14 residues. Germline V CDR1 and CDR2: SGHTA, FQGNSA. Here the CDR3 DNA reads TGTGCCAGCAGCTCGCAGGGGAACAACTATGGCTACACCTTC. Its translation: CASSSQGNNYGYTF.

The J gene is TRBJ2-7, the V gene TRBV13, with 7 bases lining up with TRBD1. The germline CDR1 and CDR2 sequences are PRHDT and FYEKMQ (reference sequence). The CDR3 is made up of 15 amino acids. The junction had 12 bases not matched to a gene; V was cut back by 5 bases and J by 5 bases. CDR3 coding DNA: TGTGCCAGCAGCCTACCCGAGGGAGACAGGGACGAGCAGTACTTC. Translated: CASSLPEGDRDEQYF.

The genes are TRBV5-1 and TRBJ2-7, with a possible D match to TRBD1 (5 bases). The CDR3 loop spans 17 amino acids. The V gene's germline CDR1 is SGHRS and CDR2 YFSETQ. V shed 3 bases and J shed 0 bases, with 19 bases lying between them. CDR3 loop: CASSYGPGSQNSYEQYF. CDR3 coding DNA: TGCGCCAGCAGCTATGGACCAGGGTCCCAGAACTCCTACGAGCAGTACTTC.

V and J are TRBV18 and TRBJ2-1, with no clear D. The germline gives CDR1 KGHSH, CDR2 LQKENI. CDR3 length: 14 amino acids. V shed 3 bases and J shed 11 bases, with 17 bases lying between them. The CDR3 DNA reads TGTGCCAGCTCACCTCCGCGGCTACCGGTTCAGCAGTTCTTC. Translation: CASSPPRLPVQQFF.

This clone was recorded many times. The rearrangement links TRBV11-3 to TRBJ2-4, with D maybe TRBD2 (6 bases). The germline V gene has CDR1 SGHNT and CDR2 YENEEA. V lost 0 bases and J 0 bases, leaving 15 bases between the germline ends. The CDR3 consists of 18 residues. CDR3 residues: CASSLDQGGTGAKNIQYF. For the CDR3, the DNA is TGTGCCAGCAGCTTAGATCAAGGAGGGACGGGAGCCAAAAACATTCAGTACTTC.

This clone was seen just once. The rearrangement joins TRBV29-1 to TRBJ2-7; TRBD1 agrees at 12 bases. Trimming at V came to 2 bases and at J to 7 bases, leaving 6 bases not matched to a gene. Germline CDR1 and CDR2: SQVTM and ANQGSEA. There are 14 residues in the CDR3. The CDR3 region is CSVETGTGGREQYF. The CDR3 DNA is TGCAGCGTTGAAACCGGGACAGGGGGCCGAGAGCAGTACTTC.

The CDR3 DNA sequence: TGTGCCAGCAGCCCCCCCAAAGACAGGTTGCTGAACACTGAAGCTTTCTTT. The encoded protein is CASSPPKDRLLNTEAFF. The gene calls are TRBV13 and TRBJ1-1; a possible D gene is TRBD1 (6 bases). This CDR3 comprises 17 residues. Germline assignment: CDR1 PRHDT and CDR2 FYEKMQ (reference sequence). V was cut by 5 bases and J by 0 bases, with 19 bases left in between.

The CDR3 loop reads CASLSRESNAEAFF. DNA for the CDR3: TGTGCCAGCTTATCTCGGGAGTCTAACGCTGAAGCTTTCTTT. The rearrangement joins TRBV7-2 to TRBJ1-1, with D hard to call. Germline CDR1 and CDR2: SGHTA and FQGNSA. V lost 8 bases to trimming and J lost 6 bases, with 19 bases between them. The CDR3 covers 14 residues.

The genes are TRBV3-1 (or the pseudogene TRBV3-2) and TRBJ2-5, with 9 bases fitting TRBD2. In germline, CDR1 is LGHDT, CDR2 YNNKEL (reference sequence). V lost 4 bases to trimming and J lost 3 bases; unmatched junction nucleotides: 3. The CDR3 consists of 14 residues. The CDR3 reads CASSRRGGEETQYF. As DNA, the CDR3 is TGTGCCAGCAGCCGACGCGGGGGGGAAGAGACCCAGTACTTC.

The chain is built from TRBV6-1 and TRBJ2-7, with 7 bases aligning to TRBD1. From germline, CDR1 is MNHNS and CDR2 SASEGT. J was trimmed by 11 bases and V by 4 bases; bases with no gene match: 20. The CDR3 runs to 16 residues. The CDR3 nucleotides read TGTGCCAGCAGTGCTACAATTACGGGACAGCCGTCTTTGAAGTACTTC. It yields the protein CASSATITGQPSLKYF.

This chain links TRBV6-2 or TRBV6-3 with TRBJ2-7; TRBD2 is a possible D gene (5 bases). Germline V CDR1 and CDR2: MNHEY, SVGEGT. V lost 5 bases and J lost 11, with 19 bases in between. The CDR3 length is 13 residues. The DNA of the CDR3 is TGTGCCAGCAGTGCATCCGGGAACCCAGTTGAGTACTTC. Translation: CASSASGNPVEYF.

There are a few counts of this clone. The rearrangement links TRBV2 to TRBJ1-5, with TRBD1 as a possible D gene (5 bases). Germline V gene lookup returns CDR1 SNHLY and CDR2 FYNNEI. The V end was cut by 0 bases, the J end by 6 bases, with 18 bases between. This CDR3 is 17 amino acids long. Written as DNA, the CDR3 is TGTGCCAGCAGTGAAGCGCAGGTCAGGGATGGGTTTCAGCCCCAGCATTTT. Translated: CASSEAQVRDGFQPQHF. The variable domain in full, with the rest retrieved from reference TRBV2 and TRBJ1-5, is EPEVTQTPSHQVTQMGQEVILRCVPISNHLYFYWYRQILGQKVEFLVSFYNNEISEKSEIFDDQFSVERPDGSNFTLKIRSTKLEDSAMYFCASSEAQVRDGFQPQHFGDGTRLSIL.

As for this clone: Other DNA variants within this sample encode the same CDR3. The V gene is TRBV18, the J gene TRBJ1-2, with a tentative D call TRBD1 (5 bases). Germline-derived CDR1 and CDR2 are KGHSH and LQKENI. The CDR3 spans 12 residues. The germline V and J ends were trimmed by 5 bases and 7 bases, with 11 bases remaining between them. CDR3 protein: CASSTGSGGYTF. Here the CDR3 DNA reads TGTGCCAGCTCAACAGGTTCTGGTGGCTACACCTTC. The full variable domain, with the rest looked up from reference TRBV18 and TRBJ1-2, is NAGVMQNPRHLVRRRGQEARLRCSPMKGHSHVYWYRQLPEEGLKFMVYLQKENIIDESGMPKERFSAEFPKEGPSILRIQQVVRGDSAAYFCASSTGSGGYTFGSGTRLTVV.

The gene calls are TRBV27 and TRBJ1-2; 8 bases are shared with TRBD1. J gave up 5 bases and V 4 bases, and 6 bases lay outside the gene matches. The CDR3 loop spans 14 amino acids. Germline CDR1 MNHEY, CDR2 SMNVEV (reference sequence). DNA for the CDR3: TGTGCCAGCAGTTGGACAGGGAGTAGGTATGGCTACACCTTC. Translating gives CASSWTGSRYGYTF.

This sequence joins TRBV5-4 and TRBJ1-1; no reliable D call. The CDR3 contains 12 residues. V lost 5 bases to trimming and J lost 1 base, with 6 bases between them. CDR1 and CDR2 from the germline V gene are SGHNT and YYREEE (reference sequence). CDR3 DNA: TGTGCCAGCAGTAGACAGAACACTGAAGCTTTCTTT. Amino acid sequence: CASSRQNTEAFF.